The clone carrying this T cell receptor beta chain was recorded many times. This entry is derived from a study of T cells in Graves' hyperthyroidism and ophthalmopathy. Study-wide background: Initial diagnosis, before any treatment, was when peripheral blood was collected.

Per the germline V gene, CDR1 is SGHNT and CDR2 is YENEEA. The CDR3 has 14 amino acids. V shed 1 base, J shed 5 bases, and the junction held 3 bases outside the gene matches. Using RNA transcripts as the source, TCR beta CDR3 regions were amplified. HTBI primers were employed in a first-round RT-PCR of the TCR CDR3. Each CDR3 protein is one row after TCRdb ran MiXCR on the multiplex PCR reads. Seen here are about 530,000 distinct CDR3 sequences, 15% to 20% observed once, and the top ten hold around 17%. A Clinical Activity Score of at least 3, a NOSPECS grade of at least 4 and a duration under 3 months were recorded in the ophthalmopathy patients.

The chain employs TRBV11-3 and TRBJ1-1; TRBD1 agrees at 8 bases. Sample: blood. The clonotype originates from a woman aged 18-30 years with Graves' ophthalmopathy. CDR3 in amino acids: CASSLVYRGTEAFF. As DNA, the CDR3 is TGTGCCAGCAGCTTAGTGTACAGGGGGACTGAAGCTTTCTTT.